A single T cell receptor (beta chain) is shown here with its context. Its specificity is unknown. The data stem from a study of T cell responses to AZD1222 COVID-19 vaccine. Broader study findings: Most donors were white British and more were female, and clonal diversity was possibly underestimated.

The data were produced by immunoSEQ multiplex PCR, yet TCRdb's version contains in-frame clones alone and is incomplete. Among 75,000 to 100,000 clones listed, approximately 90% were seen once. Germline CDR1 is MNHEY and CDR2 is SVGAGI. The CDR3 runs 13 residues. With V trimmed by 10 bases and J by 4 bases, 8 bases remained unmatched. The chain is built from TRBV6-5 and TRBJ1-1; TRBD1 matches 8 bases. The sequenced sample was peripheral blood, obtained on day 0 of AZD1222 vaccination. This clonotype originated in an adult in good health. CDR3 protein: CANQDREGTEAFF. DNA of the CDR3: TGTGCCAACCAGGACAGGGAGGGCACTGAAGCTTTCTTT.